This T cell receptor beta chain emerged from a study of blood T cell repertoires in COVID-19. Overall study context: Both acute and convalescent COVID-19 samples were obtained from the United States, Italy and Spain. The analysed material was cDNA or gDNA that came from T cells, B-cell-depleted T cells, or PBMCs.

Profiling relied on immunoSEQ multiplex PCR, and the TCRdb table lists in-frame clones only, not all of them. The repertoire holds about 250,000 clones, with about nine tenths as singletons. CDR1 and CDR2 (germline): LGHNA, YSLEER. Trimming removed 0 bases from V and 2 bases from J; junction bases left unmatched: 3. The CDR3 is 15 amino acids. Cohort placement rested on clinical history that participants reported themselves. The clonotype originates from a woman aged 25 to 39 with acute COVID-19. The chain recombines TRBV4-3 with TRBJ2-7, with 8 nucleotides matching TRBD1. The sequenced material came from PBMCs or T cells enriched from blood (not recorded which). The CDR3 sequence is CASSQEVQGAYEQYF. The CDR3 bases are TGCGCCAGCAGCCAAGAGGTACAGGGGGCCTACGAGCAGTACTTC.